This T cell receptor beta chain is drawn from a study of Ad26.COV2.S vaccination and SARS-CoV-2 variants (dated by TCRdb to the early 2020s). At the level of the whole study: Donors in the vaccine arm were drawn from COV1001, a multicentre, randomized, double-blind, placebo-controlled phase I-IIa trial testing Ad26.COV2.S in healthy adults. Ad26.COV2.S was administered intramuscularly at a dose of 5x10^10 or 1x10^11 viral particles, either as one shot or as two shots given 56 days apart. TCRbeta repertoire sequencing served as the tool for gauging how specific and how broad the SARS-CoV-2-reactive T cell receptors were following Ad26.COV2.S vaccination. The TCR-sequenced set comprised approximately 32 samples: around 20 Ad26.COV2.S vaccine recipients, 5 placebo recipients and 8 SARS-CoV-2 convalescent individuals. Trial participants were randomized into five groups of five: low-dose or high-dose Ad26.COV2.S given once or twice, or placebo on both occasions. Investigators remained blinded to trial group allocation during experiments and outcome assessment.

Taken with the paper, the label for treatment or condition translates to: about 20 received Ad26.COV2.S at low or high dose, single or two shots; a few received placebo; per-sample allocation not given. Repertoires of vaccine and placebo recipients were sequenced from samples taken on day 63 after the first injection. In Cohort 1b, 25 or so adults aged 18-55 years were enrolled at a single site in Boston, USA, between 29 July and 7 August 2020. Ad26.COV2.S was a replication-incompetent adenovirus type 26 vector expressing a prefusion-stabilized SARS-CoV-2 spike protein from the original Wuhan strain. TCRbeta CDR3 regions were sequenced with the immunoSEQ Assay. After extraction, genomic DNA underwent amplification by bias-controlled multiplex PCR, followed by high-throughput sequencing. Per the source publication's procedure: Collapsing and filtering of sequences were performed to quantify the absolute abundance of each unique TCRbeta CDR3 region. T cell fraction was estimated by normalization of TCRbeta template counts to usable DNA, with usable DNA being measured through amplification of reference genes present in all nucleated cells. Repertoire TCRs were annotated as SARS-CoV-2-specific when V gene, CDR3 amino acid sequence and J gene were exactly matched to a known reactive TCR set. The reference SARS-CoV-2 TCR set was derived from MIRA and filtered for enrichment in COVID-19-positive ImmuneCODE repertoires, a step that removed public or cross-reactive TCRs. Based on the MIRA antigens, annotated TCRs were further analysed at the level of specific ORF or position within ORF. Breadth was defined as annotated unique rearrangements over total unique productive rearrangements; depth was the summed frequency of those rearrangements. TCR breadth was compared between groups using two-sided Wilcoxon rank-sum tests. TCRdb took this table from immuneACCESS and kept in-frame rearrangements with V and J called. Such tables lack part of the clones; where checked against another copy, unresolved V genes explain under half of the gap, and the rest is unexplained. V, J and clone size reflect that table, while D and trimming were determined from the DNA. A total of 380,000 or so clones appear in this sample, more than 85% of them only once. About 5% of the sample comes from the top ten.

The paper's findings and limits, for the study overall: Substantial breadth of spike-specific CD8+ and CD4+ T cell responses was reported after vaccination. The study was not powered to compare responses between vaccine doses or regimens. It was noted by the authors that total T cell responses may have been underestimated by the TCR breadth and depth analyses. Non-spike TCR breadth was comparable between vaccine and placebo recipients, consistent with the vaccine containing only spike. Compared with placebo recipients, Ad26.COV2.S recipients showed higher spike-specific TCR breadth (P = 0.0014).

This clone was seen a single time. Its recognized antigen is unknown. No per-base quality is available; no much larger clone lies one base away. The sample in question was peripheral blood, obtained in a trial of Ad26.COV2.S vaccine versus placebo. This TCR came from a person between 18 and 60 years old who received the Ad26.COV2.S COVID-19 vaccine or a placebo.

Read as DNA, the sequence is TGTGCCAGCAGCCTAAGGACTAGCAGCTTCCAAGAGACCCAGTACTTC. Translated, this gives CASSLRTSSFQETQYF. Here the chain combines TRBV13 and TRBJ2-5; 8 bases in between match TRBD2. Sequences PRHDT (CDR1) and FYEKMQ (CDR2) are obtained from the germline V gene (reference sequence). V and J are trimmed by 5 bases and 1 base, and the gene matches miss 9 bases of the junction. CDR3 length: 16 amino acids, cysteine to phenylalanine. Only the CDR3 portion is preserved as DNA: 48 bases, with reading frame beginning at the first base. The variable domain in full, with residues beyond the CDR3 obtained from the reference TRBV13 and TRBJ2-5 genes, is AAGVIQSPRHLIKEKRETATLKCYPIPRHDTVYWYQQGPGQDPQFLISFYEKMQSDKGSIPDRFSAQQFSDYHSELNMSSLELGDSALYFCASSLRTSSFQETQYFGPGTRLLVL.